A selection of T cell receptor beta chains follows, all from one sample in a study of blood T cell repertoires in COVID-19. The assay was immunoSEQ multiplex PCR, and TCRdb's table has in-frame clones only and misses some. In the table there are 150,000 to 160,000 clones, around 90% of which are singletons. The sample consisted of peripheral blood. The receptors stem from a man over 45 with acute or convalescent COVID-19. Each CDR3 is given with its conserved first and last residue. Fields, in order: V gene, clone size, J gene, D gene, CDR3 DNA, CDR3 protein. A D gene is named only where the DNA matches it firmly. Clone size is stated in some rows and not others, as once, few, many or a class when expanded.

V gene: TRBV28
clone size: once
J gene: TRBJ1-1
D gene: -
CDR3 DNA: TGTGCCACCGGGAACACTGAAGCTTTCTTT
CDR3 protein: CATGNTEAFF

V gene: TRBV7-2
clone size: -
J gene: TRBJ2-1
D gene: -
CDR3 DNA: TGTGCCAGCAGCTTAGACAATTACAATGAGCAGTTCTTC
CDR3 protein: CASSLDNYNEQFF

V gene: TRBV19
clone size: -
J gene: TRBJ1-1
D gene: -
CDR3 DNA: TGTGCCAGTAGTATCTCGGGTTTGAACACTGAAGCTTTCTTT
CDR3 protein: CASSISGLNTEAFF

V gene: TRBV11-2
clone size: -
J gene: TRBJ2-4
D gene: TRBD2
CDR3 DNA: TGTGCCAGCAGCTTTGGGCTAGCGGGAGGGGGGACCAAAAACATTCAGTACTTC
CDR3 protein: CASSFGLAGGGTKNIQYF

V gene: TRBV10-3
clone size: -
J gene: TRBJ2-7
D gene: -
CDR3 DNA: TGTGCCATAGGACAGTCCTACGAGCAGTACTTC
CDR3 protein: CAIGQSYEQYF

V gene: TRBV27
clone size: -
J gene: TRBJ2-1
D gene: TRBD1
CDR3 DNA: TGTGCCAGCAGCCCCGGGACAGGGGGCTATGAGCAGTTCTTC
CDR3 protein: CASSPGTGGYEQFF

V gene: TRBV6-5
clone size: -
J gene: TRBJ2-1
D gene: -
CDR3 DNA: TGTGCCAGCAGCGCGGTCTCCTACAATGAGCAGTTCTTC
CDR3 protein: CASSAVSYNEQFF

V gene: TRBV27
clone size: -
J gene: TRBJ2-1
D gene: TRBD2
CDR3 DNA: TGTGCCAGCTCAGGACTAGCGGGAGGGTGGGGTGAGCAGTTCTTC
CDR3 protein: CASSGLAGGWGEQFF

V gene: TRBV2
clone size: -
J gene: TRBJ2-1
D gene: TRBD2
CDR3 DNA: TGTGCCAGCAGTATTACTAGCGGGAGGGCAGGTGAGCAGTTCTTC
CDR3 protein: CASSITSGRAGEQFF

V gene: TRBV18
clone size: -
J gene: TRBJ2-5
D gene: -
CDR3 DNA: TGTGCCAGCTCACCACCAGGGTCGGTGACTACCCAAGAGACCCAGTACTTC
CDR3 protein: CASSPPGSVTTQETQYF

V gene: TRBV7-6
clone size: -
J gene: TRBJ2-1
D gene: TRBD2
CDR3 DNA: TGTGCCAGCAGCTCCTCACTAGCGGGAGGCCAGCAGTTCTTC
CDR3 protein: CASSSSLAGGQQFF

V gene: TRBV4-2
clone size: -
J gene: TRBJ2-4
D gene: TRBD2
CDR3 DNA: TGTGCCAGCAGCCCCACTAGCGGGGGAGCCAAAAACATTCAGTACTTC
CDR3 protein: CASSPTSGGAKNIQYF

V gene: TRBV24-1
clone size: -
J gene: TRBJ1-5
D gene: -
CDR3 DNA: TGTGCCACCAGTGACAGTCTTAAGCCCCAGCATTTT
CDR3 protein: CATSDSLKPQHF

V gene: TRBV3-1/TRBV3-2
clone size: -
J gene: TRBJ2-3
D gene: -
CDR3 DNA: TGTGCCAGCAGCCCCCTCGGGCTCGGGATCACAGATACGCAGTATTTT
CDR3 protein: CASSPLGLGITDTQYF

V gene: TRBV12-3/TRBV12-4
clone size: -
J gene: TRBJ1-3
D gene: -
CDR3 DNA: TGTGCCAGCAGTTTGGGGGGGGGAAACACCATATATTTT
CDR3 protein: CASSLGGGNTIYF

V gene: TRBV19
clone size: -
J gene: TRBJ1-3
D gene: TRBD1
CDR3 DNA: TGTGCCAGTAGTGTCCGGGACAGAATTTCCCCCTCTGGAAACACCATATATTTT
CDR3 protein: CASSVRDRISPSGNTIYF

V gene: TRBV5-8
clone size: -
J gene: TRBJ2-1
D gene: TRBD1
CDR3 DNA: TGTGCCAGCAGTTCACAGGGGTTCTCCTACAATGAGCAGTTCTTC
CDR3 protein: CASSSQGFSYNEQFF

V gene: TRBV7-6
clone size: -
J gene: TRBJ2-5
D gene: TRBD2
CDR3 DNA: TGTGCCAGCAGCTTAAGCCCATCGGGGACTAGTGTTACCCAGTACTTC
CDR3 protein: CASSLSPSGTSVTQYF

V gene: TRBV10-1
clone size: -
J gene: TRBJ2-3
D gene: -
CDR3 DNA: TGCGCCAGCAGTGAGTCGACACCCCGCACAGATACGCAGTATTTT
CDR3 protein: CASSESTPRTDTQYF

V gene: TRBV6-5
clone size: -
J gene: TRBJ1-1
D gene: -
CDR3 DNA: TGTGCCAGCAGTTACTCGGCGGGAAACACTGAAGCTTTCTTT
CDR3 protein: CASSYSAGNTEAFF

V gene: TRBV15
clone size: -
J gene: TRBJ2-2
D gene: TRBD1
CDR3 DNA: TGTGCCACCAGCAGAGGACAGGGAACTGGAACCGGGGAGCTGTTTTTT
CDR3 protein: CATSRGQGTGTGELFF

V gene: TRBV29-1
clone size: few
J gene: TRBJ1-2
D gene: -
CDR3 DNA: TGCAGCGTTGAGGGGCAGGGTCATGGCTACACCTTC
CDR3 protein: CSVEGQGHGYTF

V gene: TRBV7-3
clone size: -
J gene: TRBJ2-2
D gene: TRBD1
CDR3 DNA: TGTGCCAGCAGCTCAGGACAGGGGGCCGGGGAGCTGTTTTTT
CDR3 protein: CASSSGQGAGELFF